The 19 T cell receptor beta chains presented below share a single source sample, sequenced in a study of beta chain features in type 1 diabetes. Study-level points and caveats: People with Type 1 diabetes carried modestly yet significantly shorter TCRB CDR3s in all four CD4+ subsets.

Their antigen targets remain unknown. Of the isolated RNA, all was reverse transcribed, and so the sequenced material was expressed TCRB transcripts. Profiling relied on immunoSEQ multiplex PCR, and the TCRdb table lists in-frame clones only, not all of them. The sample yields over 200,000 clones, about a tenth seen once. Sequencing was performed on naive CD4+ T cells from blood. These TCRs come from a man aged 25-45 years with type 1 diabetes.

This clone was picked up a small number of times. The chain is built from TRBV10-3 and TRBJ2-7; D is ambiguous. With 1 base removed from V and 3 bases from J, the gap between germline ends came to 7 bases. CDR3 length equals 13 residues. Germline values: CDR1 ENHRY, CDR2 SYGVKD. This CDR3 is CAISEWLSYEQYF. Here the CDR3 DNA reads TGTGCCATCAGTGAGTGGTTGAGCTACGAGCAGTACTTC.

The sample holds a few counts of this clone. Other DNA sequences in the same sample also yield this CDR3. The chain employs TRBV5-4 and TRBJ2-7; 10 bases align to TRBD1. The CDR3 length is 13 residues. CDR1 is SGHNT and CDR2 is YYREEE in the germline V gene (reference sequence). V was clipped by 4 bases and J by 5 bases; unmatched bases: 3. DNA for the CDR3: TGTGCCAGCAGCCTGACAGGGGGCGACGAGCAGTACTTC. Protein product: CASSLTGGDEQYF.

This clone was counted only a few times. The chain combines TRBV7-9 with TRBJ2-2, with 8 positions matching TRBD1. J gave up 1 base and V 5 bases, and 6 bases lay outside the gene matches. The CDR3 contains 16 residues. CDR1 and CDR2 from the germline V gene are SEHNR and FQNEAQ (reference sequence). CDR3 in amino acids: CASSPGTGKNTGELFF. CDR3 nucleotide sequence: TGTGCCAGCAGCCCGGGGACAGGAAAGAACACCGGGGAGCTGTTTTTT.

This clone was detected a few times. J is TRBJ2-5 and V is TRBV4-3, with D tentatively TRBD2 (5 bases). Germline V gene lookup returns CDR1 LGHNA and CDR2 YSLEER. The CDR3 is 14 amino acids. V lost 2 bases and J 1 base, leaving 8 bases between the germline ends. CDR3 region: CASSQWAGQETQYF. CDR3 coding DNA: TGCGCCAGCAGCCAATGGGCGGGCCAAGAGACCCAGTACTTC.

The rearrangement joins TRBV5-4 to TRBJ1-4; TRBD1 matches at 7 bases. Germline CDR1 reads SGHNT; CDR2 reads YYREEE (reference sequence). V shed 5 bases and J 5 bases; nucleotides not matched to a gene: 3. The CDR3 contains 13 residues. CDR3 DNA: TGTGCCAGCAGGACAGGGATGAATGAAAAACTGTTTTTT. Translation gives CASRTGMNEKLFF.

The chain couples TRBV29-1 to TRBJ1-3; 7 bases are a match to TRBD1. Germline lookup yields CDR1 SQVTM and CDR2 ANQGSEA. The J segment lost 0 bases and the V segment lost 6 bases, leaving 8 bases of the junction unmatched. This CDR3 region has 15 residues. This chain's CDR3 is CSVSDRPSSGNTIYF. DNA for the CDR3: TGCAGCGTCTCGGACAGGCCCTCCTCTGGAAACACCATATATTTT.

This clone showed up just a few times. For the CDR3, the DNA is TGCGCCAGCAGCTTACAAGGGGGCAGGGAGACCCAGTACTTC. Translation: CASSLQGGRETQYF. This chain joins TRBV5-1 and TRBJ2-5; 7 bases map to TRBD1. Germline V gene data show CDR1 as SGHRS and CDR2 as YFSETQ. J lost 5 bases, V lost 2 bases, and 6 bases had no gene match. The CDR3 is 14 amino acids.

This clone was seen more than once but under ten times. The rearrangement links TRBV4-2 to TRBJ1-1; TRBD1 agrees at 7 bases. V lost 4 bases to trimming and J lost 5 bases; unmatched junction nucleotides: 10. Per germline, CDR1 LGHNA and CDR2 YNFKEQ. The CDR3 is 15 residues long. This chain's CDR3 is CASSLSQGVSTEAFF. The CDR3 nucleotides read TGTGCCAGCAGCCTAAGTCAGGGGGTCTCAACTGAAGCTTTCTTT.

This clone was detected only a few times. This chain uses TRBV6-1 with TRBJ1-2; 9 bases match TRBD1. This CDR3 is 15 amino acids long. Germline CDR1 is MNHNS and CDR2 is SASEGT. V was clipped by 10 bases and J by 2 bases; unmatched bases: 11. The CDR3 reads CANSPGQGRNYGYTF. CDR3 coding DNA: TGTGCCAACTCCCCGGGACAGGGTCGGAACTATGGCTACACCTTC.

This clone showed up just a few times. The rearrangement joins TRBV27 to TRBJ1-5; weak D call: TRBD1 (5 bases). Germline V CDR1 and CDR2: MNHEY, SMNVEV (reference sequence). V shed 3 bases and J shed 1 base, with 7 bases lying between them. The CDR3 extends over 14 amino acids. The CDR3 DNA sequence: TGTGCCAGCAGTTTTTCAGGGAGCAATCAGCCCCAGCATTTT. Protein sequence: CASSFSGSNQPQHF.

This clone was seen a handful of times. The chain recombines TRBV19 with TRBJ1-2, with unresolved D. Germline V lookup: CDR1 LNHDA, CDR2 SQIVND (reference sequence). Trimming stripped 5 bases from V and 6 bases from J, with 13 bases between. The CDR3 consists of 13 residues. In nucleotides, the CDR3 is TGTGCCAGTAGTCCCCGAGAGGCGAATGGCTACACCTTC. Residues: CASSPREANGYTF.

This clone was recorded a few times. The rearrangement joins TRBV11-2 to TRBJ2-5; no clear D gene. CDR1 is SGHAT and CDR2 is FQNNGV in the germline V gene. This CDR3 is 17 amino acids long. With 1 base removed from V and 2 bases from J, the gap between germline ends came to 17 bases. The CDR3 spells CASSLVPYRQAQETQYF. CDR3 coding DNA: TGTGCCAGCAGCTTAGTGCCGTATCGGCAGGCACAAGAGACCCAGTACTTC.

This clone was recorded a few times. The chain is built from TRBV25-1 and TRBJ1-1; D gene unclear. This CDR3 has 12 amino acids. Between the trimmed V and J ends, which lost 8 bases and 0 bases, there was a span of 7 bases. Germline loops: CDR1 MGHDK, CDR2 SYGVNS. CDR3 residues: CASGNLNTEAFF. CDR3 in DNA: TGTGCCAGCGGTAACTTGAACACTGAAGCTTTCTTT.

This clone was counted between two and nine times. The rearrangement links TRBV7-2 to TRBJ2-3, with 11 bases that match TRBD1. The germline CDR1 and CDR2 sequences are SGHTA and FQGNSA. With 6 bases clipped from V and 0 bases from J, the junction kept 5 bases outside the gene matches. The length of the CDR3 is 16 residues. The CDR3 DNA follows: TGTGCCAGCAGATCCGGGACAGGGGGAAGCACAGATACGCAGTATTTT. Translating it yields CASRSGTGGSTDTQYF.

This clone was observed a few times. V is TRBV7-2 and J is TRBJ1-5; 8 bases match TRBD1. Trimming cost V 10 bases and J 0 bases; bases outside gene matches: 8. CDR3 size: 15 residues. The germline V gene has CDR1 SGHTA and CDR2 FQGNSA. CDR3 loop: CATSDRASSNQPQHF. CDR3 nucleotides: TGTGCCACCTCGGACAGGGCCTCTAGCAATCAGCCCCAGCATTTT.

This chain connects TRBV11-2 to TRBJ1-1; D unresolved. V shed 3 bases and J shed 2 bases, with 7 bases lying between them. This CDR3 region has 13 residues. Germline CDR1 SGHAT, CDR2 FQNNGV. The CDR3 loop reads CASSFSENTEAFF. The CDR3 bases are TGTGCCAGCAGCTTCAGCGAAAACACTGAAGCTTTCTTT.

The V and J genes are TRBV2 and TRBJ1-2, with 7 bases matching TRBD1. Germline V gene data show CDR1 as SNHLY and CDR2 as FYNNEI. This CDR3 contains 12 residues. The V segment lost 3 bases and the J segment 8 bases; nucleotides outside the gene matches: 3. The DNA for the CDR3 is TGTGCCAGCAGTGACCAGGGGGGAGGCTACACCTTC. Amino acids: CASSDQGGGYTF.

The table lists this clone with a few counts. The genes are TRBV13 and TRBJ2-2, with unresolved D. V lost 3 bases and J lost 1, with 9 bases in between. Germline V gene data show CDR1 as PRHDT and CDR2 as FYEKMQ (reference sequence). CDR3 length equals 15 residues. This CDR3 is CASSFGSMNTGELFF. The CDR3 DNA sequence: TGTGCCAGCAGCTTCGGGTCCATGAACACCGGGGAGCTGTTTTTT.

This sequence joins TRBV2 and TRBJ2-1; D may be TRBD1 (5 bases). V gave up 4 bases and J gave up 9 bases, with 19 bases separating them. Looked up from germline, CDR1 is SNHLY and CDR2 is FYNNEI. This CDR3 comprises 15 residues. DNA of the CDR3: TGTGCCAGCAGTGGTGGGGCAGGAACCCTCGGTGAGCAGTTCTTC. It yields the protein CASSGGAGTLGEQFF.